The clone carrying this TCR beta chain was recorded only once. This CDR3 is built from 14 residues. Germline V gene data show CDR1 as GTSNPN and CDR2 as SVGIG (reference sequence). V gave up 3 bases and J gave up 4 bases, with 15 bases separating them. This entry comes from a study of blood T cell repertoires in COVID-19. Study information: COVID-19 samples collected from the United States, Italy and Spain covered acute and convalescent phases. T cells, B-cell-depleted T cells, or PBMCs provided the cDNA or gDNA that served as material.

In the original processing: By means of reference gene primer amplification, nucleated cell counts were estimated. Only in-frame clones appear in the TCRdb table, and some are missing; sequencing was by immunoSEQ multiplex PCR. That table is the source of V, J and clone size, and D and trimming were worked out from the DNA. The sample has 150,000 to 200,000 clones, 82% seen once; the top ten hold more than 4.5%. The chain joins TRBV30 to TRBJ1-1; the D is unclear. The sample consisted of peripheral blood. This receptor was taken from a woman aged 30 to 39 with acute or convalescent COVID-19. The CDR3 DNA reads TGTGCCTGGAGCGTCAACGGGGTCGGCACTGAAGCTTTCTTT. Translated, it gives CAWSVNGVGTEAFF.